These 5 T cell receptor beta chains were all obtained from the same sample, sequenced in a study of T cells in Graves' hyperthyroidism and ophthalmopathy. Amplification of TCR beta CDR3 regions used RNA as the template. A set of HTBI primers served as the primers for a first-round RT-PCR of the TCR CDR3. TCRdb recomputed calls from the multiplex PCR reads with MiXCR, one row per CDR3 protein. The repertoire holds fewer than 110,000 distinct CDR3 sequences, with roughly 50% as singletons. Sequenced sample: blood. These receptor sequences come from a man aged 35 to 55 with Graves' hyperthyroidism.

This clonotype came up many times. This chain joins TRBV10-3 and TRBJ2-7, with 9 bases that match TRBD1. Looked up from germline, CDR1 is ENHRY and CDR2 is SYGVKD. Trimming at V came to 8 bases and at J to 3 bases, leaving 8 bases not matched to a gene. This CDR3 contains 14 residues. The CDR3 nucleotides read TGTGCCATCTCAAAGCCGGACAGGGGCTACGAGCAGTACTTC. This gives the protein CAISKPDRGYEQYF.

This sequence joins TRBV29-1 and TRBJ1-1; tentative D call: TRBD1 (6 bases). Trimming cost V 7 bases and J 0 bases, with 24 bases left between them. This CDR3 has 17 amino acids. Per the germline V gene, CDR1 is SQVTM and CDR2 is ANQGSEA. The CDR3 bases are TGCAGCGCGGAGAGGGGGGTAATGGGGGCCATGAACACTGAAGCTTTCTTT. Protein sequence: CSAERGVMGAMNTEAFF. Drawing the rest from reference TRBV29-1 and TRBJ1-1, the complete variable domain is SAVISQKPSRDICQRGTSLTIQCQVDSQVTMMFWYRQQPGQSLTLIATANQGSEATYESGFVIDKFPISRPNLTFSTLTVSNMSPEDSSIYLCSAERGVMGAMNTEAFFGQGTRLTVV.

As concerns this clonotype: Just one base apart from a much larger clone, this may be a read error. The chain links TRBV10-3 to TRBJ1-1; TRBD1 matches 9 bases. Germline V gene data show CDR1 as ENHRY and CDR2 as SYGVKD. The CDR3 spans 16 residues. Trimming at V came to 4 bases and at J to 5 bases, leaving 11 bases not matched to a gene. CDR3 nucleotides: TGTGCCATCAGTGCTAGGGGGACAGGGTTGGGGACTGAAGCTTTCTTT. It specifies CAISARGTGLGTEAFF.

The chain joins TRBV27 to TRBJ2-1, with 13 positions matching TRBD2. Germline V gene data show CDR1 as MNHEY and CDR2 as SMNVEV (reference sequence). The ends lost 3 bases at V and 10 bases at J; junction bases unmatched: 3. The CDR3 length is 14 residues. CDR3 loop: CASSLGLAGKEQFF. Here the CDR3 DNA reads TGTGCCAGCAGTTTGGGACTAGCGGGAAAAGAGCAGTTCTTC.

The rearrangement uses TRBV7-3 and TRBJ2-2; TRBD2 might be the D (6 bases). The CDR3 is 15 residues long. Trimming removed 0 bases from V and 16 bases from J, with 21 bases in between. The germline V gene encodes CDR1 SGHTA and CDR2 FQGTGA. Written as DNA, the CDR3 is TGTGCCAGCAGCTTAACGAAAGGTGGGAGGAATCAGCAGTTTTTT. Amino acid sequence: CASSLTKGGRNQQFF.